One and the same sample provided the 10 T cell receptor beta chains below, sequenced in a study of blood T cell repertoires in COVID-19. The repertoire was sequenced with immunoSEQ multiplex PCR; TCRdb's copy has only in-frame clones and lacks some. The sample records 30,000 to 35,000 clones, approximately 81% being singletons. Sequenced sample: peripheral blood. These receptors were collected from a man aged 65 to 79 with COVID-19, enrolled during active disease.

V and J are TRBV5-4 and TRBJ2-3; 8 nucleotides line up with TRBD1. Unmatched junction bases numbered 4, after V lost 4 bases and J lost 0 bases. Germline-derived CDR1 and CDR2 are SGHNT and YYREEE (reference sequence). The CDR3 is made up of 15 amino acids. CDR3 in DNA: TGTGCCAGCAGCCTTCGGACAGGGAGCACAGATACGCAGTATTTT. Its translation: CASSLRTGSTDTQYF.

The chain carries TRBV5-8 and TRBJ2-1; TRBD2 matches at 10 bases. Trimming took 5 bases from V and 2 from J; bases not matched to a gene: 1. Germline V gives CDR1 SGHTS, CDR2 YDEGEE. The CDR3 runs to 14 residues. The CDR3 region is CASRGLATYNEQFF. The CDR3 DNA follows: TGTGCCAGCAGGGGACTAGCGACCTACAATGAGCAGTTCTTC.

The V call is TRBV9, the J call TRBJ1-3, with TRBD1 identical over 7 bases. The CDR3 runs 16 residues. The V gene's germline CDR1 is SGDLS and CDR2 YYNGEE. Unmatched junction bases numbered 8, after V lost 2 bases and J lost 3 bases. The CDR3 DNA reads as TGTGCCAGCAGCGTGGTTGGGGACAGAGATGGAAACACCATATATTTT. Translation gives CASSVVGDRDGNTIYF.

This chain joins TRBV5-4 and TRBJ1-2; 9 nucleotides align to TRBD1. The CDR3 covers 15 residues. The ends lost 4 bases at V and 7 bases at J; junction bases unmatched: 11. CDR1 and CDR2 from the germline V gene are SGHNT and YYREEE (reference sequence). This chain's CDR3 is CASSGKGQGIGGYTF. DNA of the CDR3: TGTGCCAGCAGCGGCAAGGGACAGGGTATTGGTGGCTACACCTTC.

This chain uses TRBV5-6 with TRBJ2-7; the D is unclear. Germline CDR1 reads SGHDT; CDR2 reads YYEEEE. The CDR3 extends over 12 amino acids. Trimming stripped 4 bases from V and 1 base from J, with 6 bases between. CDR3 amino acids: CASSRTSYEQYF. CDR3 sequence (DNA): TGTGCCAGCAGCCGTACATCCTACGAGCAGTACTTC.

V and J are TRBV15 and TRBJ2-1; D perhaps matches TRBD1 (6 bases). V was shortened by 2 bases and J by 8 bases, with 10 bases between the two germline ends. Germline V gene sequence: CDR1 LNHNV, CDR2 YYDKDF (reference sequence). The CDR3 has 13 amino acids. CDR3 in amino acids: CATSRRTGYEQFF. CDR3 in DNA: TGTGCCACCAGCAGACGTACAGGGTATGAGCAGTTCTTC.

The V gene is TRBV12-3 or TRBV12-4, the J gene TRBJ1-2; TRBD1 aligns across 9 bases. CDR3 length: 13 residues. Trimming removed 3 bases from V and 7 bases from J; junction bases left unmatched: 3. The CDR3 is CASSLGQGGGYTF. The CDR3, as DNA: TGTGCCAGCAGTTTGGGACAGGGTGGTGGCTACACCTTC.

The chain links TRBV7-9 to TRBJ1-4; 7 nucleotides match TRBD1. This CDR3 comprises 14 residues. J was trimmed by 6 bases and V by 6 bases; bases with no gene match: 7. Germline CDR1 is SEHNR and CDR2 is FQNEAQ (reference sequence). CDR3 nucleotides: TGTGCCAGCAGGAACAGGGGATTTGATGAAAAACTGTTTTTT. This codes for CASRNRGFDEKLFF.

The chain has TRBV28 and TRBJ2-5, with D perhaps TRBD2 (7 bases). Trimming pared 10 bases from V and 0 bases from J, leaving 18 bases between. Germline V lookup: CDR1 MDHEN, CDR2 SYDVKM. The CDR3 has 15 amino acids. CDR3 residues: CATSGGGSHQETQYF. CDR3 DNA: TGTGCCACCTCGGGGGGCGGGAGCCACCAAGAGACCCAGTACTTC. Supplemented by reference TRBV28 and TRBJ2-5, the full variable domain reads DVKVTQSSRYLVKRTGEKVFLECVQDMDHENMFWYRQDPGLGLRLIYFSYDVKMKEKGDIPEGYSVSREKKERFSLILESASTNQTSMYLCATSGGGSHQETQYFGPGTRLLVL.

The chain is built from TRBV28 and TRBJ1-1; 9 nucleotides match TRBD1. In germline, CDR1 is MDHEN, CDR2 SYDVKM. The CDR3 totals 13 residues. J lost 6 bases, V lost 4 bases, and 3 bases had no gene match. CDR3 amino acids: CASSSGQGAEAFF. Here the CDR3 DNA reads TGTGCCAGCAGTTCGGGACAGGGTGCTGAAGCTTTCTTT.